This is a list of T cell receptor beta chains from one sample in a study of blood T cell repertoires in COVID-19. Libraries were prepared by immunoSEQ multiplex PCR; TCRdb keeps only in-frame clonotypes and omits some of them. This sample has over 90,000 clones, with 86% found just once. Sequencing used peripheral blood. These receptors were taken from a woman aged 55 to 70 in a cohort sampled during active or convalescent COVID-19. Both conserved end residues are part of each CDR3. The D gene is left open where the match is weak. Rows give clone size only sometimes, using once, few, many, or a class for an expanded clone.

NA	TRBV6-6	TRBJ1-2	once	TGTGCCAGCAGTTACTCCCCCGAGTATGGCTACACCTTC	CASSYSPEYGYTF
NA	TRBV4-2	TRBJ1-1	once	TGTGCCAGCAGCCAAGATCCATCGCGGGGGAACACTGAAGCTTTCTTT	CASSQDPSRGNTEAFF
NA	TRBV18	TRBJ1-3	NA	TGTGCCAGCTCACCAAACCAGGGTCCCGCCTCTGGAAACACCATATATTTT	CASSPNQGPASGNTIYF
NA	TRBV28	TRBJ1-2	NA	TGTGCCAGCAGGGTAGACACTAACTATGGCTACACCTTC	CASRVDTNYGYTF
NA	TRBV11-1	TRBJ1-1	NA	TGTGCCAGCAGCTTAGGGGTATCGACGGGGAACACTGAAGCTTTCTTT	CASSLGVSTGNTEAFF
TRBD1	TRBV6-5	TRBJ2-3	once	TGTGCCAGCAGCCGCCGGGGACAGCCAACAGATACGCAGTATTTT	CASSRRGQPTDTQYF
TRBD1	TRBV6-5	TRBJ2-7	NA	TGTGCCAGCAGTTACGGGACAGGGGAAACCTACGAGCAGTACTTC	CASSYGTGETYEQYF
TRBD2	TRBV5-1	TRBJ2-2	NA	TGCGCCAGCAGCTGGTCGAGCGGGACGACCGGGGAGCTGTTTTTT	CASSWSSGTTGELFF
NA	TRBV2	TRBJ1-5	NA	TGTGCCAGCAGTGAAACGGTAGAAGGCAATCAGCCCCAGCATTTT	CASSETVEGNQPQHF
NA	TRBV7-9	TRBJ1-1	NA	TGTGCCAGCAGCGTACGGACAGTCACTGAAGCTTTCTTT	CASSVRTVTEAFF
TRBD2	TRBV3-1/TRBV3-2	TRBJ2-5	NA	TGTGCCAGCAGCCTTTGGGGACTAGCGGGCCGCCAAGAGACCCAGTACTTC	CASSLWGLAGRQETQYF
TRBD1	TRBV7-9	TRBJ1-4	NA	TGTGCCAGCAGCTCCTGGACAGGGGGCATAACTAATGAAAAACTGTTTTTT	CASSSWTGGITNEKLFF
TRBD1	TRBV11-3	TRBJ2-3	NA	TGTGCCAGCAGCGTGGGGACAGGCCAGAATACAGATACGCAGTATTTT	CASSVGTGQNTDTQYF
NA	TRBV11-2	TRBJ2-3	once	TGTGCCAGCAGCTTAGCGACTAGGGCAGATACGCAGTATTTT	CASSLATRADTQYF
NA	TRBV27	TRBJ1-1	NA	TGTGCCAGCAGAACGATTTGGCCTAACACTGAAGCTTTCTTT	CASRTIWPNTEAFF
NA	TRBV12-3/TRBV12-4	TRBJ1-1	NA	TGTGCCAGCAGCTACAGGGCGGACACTGAAGCTTTCTTT	CASSYRADTEAFF
TRBD1	TRBV2	TRBJ1-1	NA	TGTGCCAGCATACGGGACAGGGGGGAAGCTTTCTTT	CASIRDRGEAFF
NA	TRBV2	TRBJ1-4	once	TGTGCCAGCGGAGCGGAGGACGAACTGTTTTTT	CASGAEDELFF
NA	TRBV7-8	TRBJ1-1	NA	TGTGCCAGCAGCCCCCGCTCGAGTACTGAAGCTTTCTTT	CASSPRSSTEAFF
NA	TRBV2	TRBJ2-7	NA	TGTGCCAGCAGTGGGGAGATAAGCTCCTACGAGCAGTACTTC	CASSGEISSYEQYF
NA	TRBV5-1	TRBJ2-2	NA	TGCGCCAGCAGCCAGAACACCGGGGAGCTGTTTTTT	CASSQNTGELFF
TRBD1	TRBV13	TRBJ2-7	NA	TGTGCCAGCAGCCCTCAGGGGGCCCCCTACGAGCAGTACTTC	CASSPQGAPYEQYF
NA	TRBV5-1	TRBJ1-4	NA	TGCGCCAGCAGCAGAGGACAGCCTAATGAAAAACTGTTTTTT	CASSRGQPNEKLFF
TRBD2	TRBV10-2	TRBJ2-1	NA	TGCGCCTCCGCCCGGACTAGCGGATACAATGAGCAGTTCTTC	CASARTSGYNEQFF